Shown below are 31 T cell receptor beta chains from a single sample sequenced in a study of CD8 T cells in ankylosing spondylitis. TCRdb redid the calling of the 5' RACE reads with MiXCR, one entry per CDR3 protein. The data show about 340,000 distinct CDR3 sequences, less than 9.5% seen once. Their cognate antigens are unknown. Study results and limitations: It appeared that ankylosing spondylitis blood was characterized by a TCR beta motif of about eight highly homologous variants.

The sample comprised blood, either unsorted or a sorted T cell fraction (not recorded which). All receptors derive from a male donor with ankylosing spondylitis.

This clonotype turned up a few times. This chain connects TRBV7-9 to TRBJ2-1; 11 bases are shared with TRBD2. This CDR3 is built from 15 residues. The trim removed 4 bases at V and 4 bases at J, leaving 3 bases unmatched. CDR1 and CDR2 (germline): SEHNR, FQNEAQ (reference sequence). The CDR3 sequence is CASSSPSGRYNEQFF. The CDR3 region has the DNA TGTGCCAGCAGCTCCCCTAGCGGGAGGTACAATGAGCAGTTCTTC.

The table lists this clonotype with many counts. The CDR3 spells CASSLERGEAFF. The CDR3 DNA reads as TGCGCCAGCAGCTTGGAGAGGGGAGAAGCTTTCTTT. The chain combines TRBV5-1 with TRBJ1-1; D perhaps matches TRBD1 (5 bases). This CDR3 has 12 residues. Germline assignment: CDR1 SGHRS and CDR2 YFSETQ. With 0 bases removed from V and 8 bases from J, the gap between germline ends came to 8 bases.

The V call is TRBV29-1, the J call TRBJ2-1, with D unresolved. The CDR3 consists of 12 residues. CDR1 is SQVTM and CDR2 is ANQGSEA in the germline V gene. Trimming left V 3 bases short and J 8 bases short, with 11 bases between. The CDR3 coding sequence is TGCAGCGTTGATAGTGGTGGAGATGAGCAGTTCTTC. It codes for CSVDSGGDEQFF.

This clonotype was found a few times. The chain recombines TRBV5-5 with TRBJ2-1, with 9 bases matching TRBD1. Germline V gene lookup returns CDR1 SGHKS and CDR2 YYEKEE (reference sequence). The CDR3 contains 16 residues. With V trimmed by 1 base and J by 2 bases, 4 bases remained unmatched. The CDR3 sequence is CASSLTDRGAYNEQFF. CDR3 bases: TGTGCCAGCAGCTTGACCGACAGGGGGGCCTACAATGAGCAGTTCTTC.

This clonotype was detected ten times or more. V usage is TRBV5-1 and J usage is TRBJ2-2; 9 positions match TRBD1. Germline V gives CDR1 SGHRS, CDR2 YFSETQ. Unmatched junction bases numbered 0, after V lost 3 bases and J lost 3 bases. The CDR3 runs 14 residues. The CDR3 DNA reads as TGCGCCAGCAGCTGGACAGGGGACACCGGGGAGCTGTTTTTT. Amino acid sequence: CASSWTGDTGELFF.

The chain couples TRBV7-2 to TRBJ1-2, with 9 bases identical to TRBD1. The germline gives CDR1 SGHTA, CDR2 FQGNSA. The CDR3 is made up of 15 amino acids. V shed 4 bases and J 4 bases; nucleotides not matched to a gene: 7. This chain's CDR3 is CASSSLPGQGYGYTF. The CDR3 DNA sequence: TGTGCCAGCAGCTCGCTGCCGGGACAGGGCTATGGCTACACCTTC.

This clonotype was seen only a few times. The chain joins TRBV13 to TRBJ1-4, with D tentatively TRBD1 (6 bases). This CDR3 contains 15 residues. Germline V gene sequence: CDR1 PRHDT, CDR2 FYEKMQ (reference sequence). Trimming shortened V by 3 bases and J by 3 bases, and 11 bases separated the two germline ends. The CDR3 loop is CASSLRGDPNEKLFF. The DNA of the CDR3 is TGTGCCAGCAGCTTGAGGGGGGATCCTAATGAAAAACTGTTTTTT.

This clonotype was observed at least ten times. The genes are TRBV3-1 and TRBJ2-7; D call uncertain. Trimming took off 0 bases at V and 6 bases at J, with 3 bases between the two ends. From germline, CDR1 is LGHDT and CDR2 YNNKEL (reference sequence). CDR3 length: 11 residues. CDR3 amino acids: CASSQDLEQYF. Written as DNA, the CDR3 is TGTGCCAGCAGCCAAGACCTCGAGCAGTACTTC.

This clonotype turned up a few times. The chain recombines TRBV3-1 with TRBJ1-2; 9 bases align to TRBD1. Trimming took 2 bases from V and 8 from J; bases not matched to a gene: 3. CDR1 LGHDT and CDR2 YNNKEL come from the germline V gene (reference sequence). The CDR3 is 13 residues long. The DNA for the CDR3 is TGTGCCAGCAGCCAATGGACAGGGGAAGGCTACACCTTC. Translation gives CASSQWTGEGYTF.

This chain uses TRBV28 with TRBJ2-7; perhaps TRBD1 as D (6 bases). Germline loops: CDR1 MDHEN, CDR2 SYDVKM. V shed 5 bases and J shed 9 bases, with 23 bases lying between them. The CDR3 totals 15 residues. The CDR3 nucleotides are TGTGCCAGCAGTCCAACGACCGGGACAATCAACCCGCAGTACTTC. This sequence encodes CASSPTTGTINPQYF. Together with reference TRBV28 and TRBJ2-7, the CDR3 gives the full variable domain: DVKVTQSSRYLVKRTGEKVFLECVQDMDHENMFWYRQDPGLGLRLIYFSYDVKMKEKGDIPEGYSVSREKKERFSLILESASTNQTSMYLCASSPTTGTINPQYFGPGTRLTVT.

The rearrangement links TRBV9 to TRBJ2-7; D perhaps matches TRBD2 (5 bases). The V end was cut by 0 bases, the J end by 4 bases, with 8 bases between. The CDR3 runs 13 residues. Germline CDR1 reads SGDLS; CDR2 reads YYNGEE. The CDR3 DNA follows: TGTGCCAGCAGCGTAGGAGGGTATTACGAGCAGTACTTC. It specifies CASSVGGYYEQYF. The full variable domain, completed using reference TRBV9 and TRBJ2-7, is DSGVTQTPKHLITATGQRVTLRCSPRSGDLSVYWYQQSLDQGLQFLIQYYNGEERAKGNILERFSAQQFPDLHSELNLSSLELGDSALYFCASSVGGYYEQYFGPGTRLTVT.

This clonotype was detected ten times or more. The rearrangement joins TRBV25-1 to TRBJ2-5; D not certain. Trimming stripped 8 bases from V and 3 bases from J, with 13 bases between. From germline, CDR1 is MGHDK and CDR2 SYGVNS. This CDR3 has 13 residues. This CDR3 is CASADRAKETQYF. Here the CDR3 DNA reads TGTGCCAGCGCGGACCGAGCTAAAGAGACCCAGTACTTC. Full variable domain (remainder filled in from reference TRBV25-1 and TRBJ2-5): EADIYQTPRYLVIGTGKKITLECSQTMGHDKMYWYQQDPGMELHLIHYSYGVNSTEKGDLSSESTVSRIRTEHFPLTLESARPSHTSQYLCASADRAKETQYFGPGTRLLVL.

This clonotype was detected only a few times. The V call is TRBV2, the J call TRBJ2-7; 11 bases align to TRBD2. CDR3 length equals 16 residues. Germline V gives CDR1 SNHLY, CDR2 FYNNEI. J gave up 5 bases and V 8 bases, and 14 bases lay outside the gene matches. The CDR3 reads CASGLTSGRGWNEQYF. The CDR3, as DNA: TGTGCCAGCGGCCTTACTAGCGGGAGAGGGTGGAACGAGCAGTACTTC.

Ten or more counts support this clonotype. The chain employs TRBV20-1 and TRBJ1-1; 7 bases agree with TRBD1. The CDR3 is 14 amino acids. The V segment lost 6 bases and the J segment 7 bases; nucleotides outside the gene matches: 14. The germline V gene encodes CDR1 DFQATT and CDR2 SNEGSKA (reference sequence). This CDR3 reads CSAQTGLQGLEAFF. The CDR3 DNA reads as TGCAGTGCCCAAACGGGCCTACAGGGGCTTGAAGCTTTCTTT.

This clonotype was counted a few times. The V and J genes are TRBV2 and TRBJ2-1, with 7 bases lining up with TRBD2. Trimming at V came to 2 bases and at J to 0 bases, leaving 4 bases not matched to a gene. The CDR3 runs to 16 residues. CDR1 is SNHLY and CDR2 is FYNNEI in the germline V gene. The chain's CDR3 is CASSEPSGSSYNEQFF. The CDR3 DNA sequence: TGTGCCAGCAGTGAACCTAGCGGAAGCTCCTACAATGAGCAGTTCTTC.

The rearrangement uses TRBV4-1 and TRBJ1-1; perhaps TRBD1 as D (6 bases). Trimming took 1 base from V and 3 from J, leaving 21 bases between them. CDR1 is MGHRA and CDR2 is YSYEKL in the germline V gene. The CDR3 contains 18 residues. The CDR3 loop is CASSQVGTTGPRDTEAFF. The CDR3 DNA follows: TGCGCCAGCAGCCAAGTTGGGACCACAGGGCCCCGGGACACTGAAGCTTTCTTT.

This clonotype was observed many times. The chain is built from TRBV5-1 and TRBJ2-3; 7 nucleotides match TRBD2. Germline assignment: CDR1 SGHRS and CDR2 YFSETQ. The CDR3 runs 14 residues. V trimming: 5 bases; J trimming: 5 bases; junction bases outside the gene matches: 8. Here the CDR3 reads CASSSAGLGDTQYF. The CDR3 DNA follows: TGCGCCAGCAGTTCAGCGGGATTGGGAGATACGCAGTATTTT.

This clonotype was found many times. CDR3 DNA sequence: TGTGCCAGCAGGGTGGGGGCCACTGCTATTGGGTATGGCTACACCTTC. Its translation is CASRVGATAIGYGYTF. The V call is TRBV12-3 or TRBV12-4, the J call TRBJ1-2; TRBD1 might be the D (6 bases). Deletions cut 6 bases from V and 5 bases from J, with 22 bases between. The CDR3 is made up of 16 amino acids.

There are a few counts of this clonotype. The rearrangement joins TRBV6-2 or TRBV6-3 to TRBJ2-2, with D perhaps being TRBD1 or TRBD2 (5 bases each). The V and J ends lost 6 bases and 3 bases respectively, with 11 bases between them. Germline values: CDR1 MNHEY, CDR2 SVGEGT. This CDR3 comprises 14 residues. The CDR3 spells CASSNRDDTGELFF. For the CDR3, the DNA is TGTGCCAGCAGCAACCGGGACGACACCGGGGAGCTGTTTTTT.

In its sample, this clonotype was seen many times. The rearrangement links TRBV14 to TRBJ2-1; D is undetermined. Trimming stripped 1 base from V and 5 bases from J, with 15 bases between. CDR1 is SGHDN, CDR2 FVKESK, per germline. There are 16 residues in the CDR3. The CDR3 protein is CASSQGGRWLDNEQFF. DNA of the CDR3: TGTGCCAGCAGCCAAGGTGGACGGTGGCTAGACAATGAGCAGTTCTTC.

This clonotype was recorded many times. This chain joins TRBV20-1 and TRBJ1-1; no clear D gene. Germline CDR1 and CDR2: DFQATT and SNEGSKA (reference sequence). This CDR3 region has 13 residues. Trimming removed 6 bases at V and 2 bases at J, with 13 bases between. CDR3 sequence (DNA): TGCAGTGCCCTATCACACGTTAACACTGAAGCTTTCTTT. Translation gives CSALSHVNTEAFF.

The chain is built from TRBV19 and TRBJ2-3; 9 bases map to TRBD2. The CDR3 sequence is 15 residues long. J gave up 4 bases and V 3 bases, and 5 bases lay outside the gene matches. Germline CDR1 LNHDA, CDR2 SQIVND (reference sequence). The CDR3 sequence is CASSILAGEADTQYF. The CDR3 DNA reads TGTGCCAGTAGTATTTTAGCGGGAGAAGCAGATACGCAGTATTTT. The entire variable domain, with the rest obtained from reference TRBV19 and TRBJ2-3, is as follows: DGGITQSPKYLFRKEGQNVTLSCEQNLNHDAMYWYRQDPGQGLRLIYYSQIVNDFQKGDIAEGYSVSREKKESFPLTVTSAQKNPTAFYLCASSILAGEADTQYFGPGTRLTVL.

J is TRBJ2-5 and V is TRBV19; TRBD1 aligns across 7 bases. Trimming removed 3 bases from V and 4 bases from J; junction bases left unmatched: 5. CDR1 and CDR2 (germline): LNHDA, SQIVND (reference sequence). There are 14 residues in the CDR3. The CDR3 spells CASSIRQGPETQYF. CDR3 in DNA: TGTGCCAGTAGTATCCGACAGGGACCAGAGACCCAGTACTTC.

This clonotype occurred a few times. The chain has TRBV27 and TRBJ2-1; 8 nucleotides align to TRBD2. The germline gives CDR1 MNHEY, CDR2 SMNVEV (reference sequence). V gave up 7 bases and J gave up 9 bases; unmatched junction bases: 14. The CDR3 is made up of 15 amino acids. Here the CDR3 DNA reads TGTGCCAGCACCCTAGCCTTAAGCGGGAGCGGTGAGCAGTTCTTC. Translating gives CASTLALSGSGEQFF.

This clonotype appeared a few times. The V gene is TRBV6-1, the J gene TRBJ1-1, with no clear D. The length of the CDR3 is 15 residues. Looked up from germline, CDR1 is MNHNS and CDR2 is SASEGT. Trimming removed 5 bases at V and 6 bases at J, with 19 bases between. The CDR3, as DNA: TGTGCCAGCAGTACCAACTCGGACGTCACCGCTGAAGCTTTCTTT. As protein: CASSTNSDVTAEAFF.

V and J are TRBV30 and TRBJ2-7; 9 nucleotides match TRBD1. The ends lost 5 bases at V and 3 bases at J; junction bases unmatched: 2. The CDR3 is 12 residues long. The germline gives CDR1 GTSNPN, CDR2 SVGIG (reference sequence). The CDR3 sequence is CAWEDRGYEQYF. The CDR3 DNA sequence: TGTGCCTGGGAGGACAGGGGCTACGAGCAGTACTTC.

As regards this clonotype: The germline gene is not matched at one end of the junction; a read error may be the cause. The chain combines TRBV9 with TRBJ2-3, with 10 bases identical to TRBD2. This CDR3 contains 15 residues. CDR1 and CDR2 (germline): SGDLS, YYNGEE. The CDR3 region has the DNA TGTGCCAGCAGCGTTCTAGCGGGAGACCCAGACACGCAGTATTTT. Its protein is CASSVLAGDPDTQYF.

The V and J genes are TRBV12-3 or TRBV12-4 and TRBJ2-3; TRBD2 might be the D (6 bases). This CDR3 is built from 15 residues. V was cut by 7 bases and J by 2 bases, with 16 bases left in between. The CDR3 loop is CASTSGVFFTDTQYF. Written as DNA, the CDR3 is TGTGCCAGCACCTCGGGGGTATTTTTCACAGATACGCAGTATTTT.

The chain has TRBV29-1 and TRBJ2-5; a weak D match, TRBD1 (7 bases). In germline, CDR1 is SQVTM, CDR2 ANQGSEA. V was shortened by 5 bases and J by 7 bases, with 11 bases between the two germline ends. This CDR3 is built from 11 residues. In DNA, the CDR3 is TGCAGCGTTAGCCAGGGGGGGACCCAGTACTTC. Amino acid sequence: CSVSQGGTQYF.

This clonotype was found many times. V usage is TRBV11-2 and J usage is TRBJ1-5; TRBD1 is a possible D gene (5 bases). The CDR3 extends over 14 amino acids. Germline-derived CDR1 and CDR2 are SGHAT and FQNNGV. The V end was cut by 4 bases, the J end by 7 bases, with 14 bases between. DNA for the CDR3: TGTGCCAGCAGCTCCCAGGGATCGGGCCAGCCCCAGCATTTT. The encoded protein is CASSSQGSGQPQHF.

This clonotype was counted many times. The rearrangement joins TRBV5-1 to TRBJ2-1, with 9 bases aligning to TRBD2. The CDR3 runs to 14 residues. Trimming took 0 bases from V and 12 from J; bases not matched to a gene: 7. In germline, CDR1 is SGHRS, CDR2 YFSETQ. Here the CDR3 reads CASSLDPSGIVQFF. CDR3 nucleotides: TGCGCCAGCAGCTTGGATCCTAGCGGGATAGTGCAGTTCTTC.